This T cell receptor beta chain originates from a study of long-term antiretroviral therapy in people with HIV. Trimming cost V 0 bases and J 6 bases, with 11 bases left between them. This CDR3 comprises 14 residues. The germline CDR1 and CDR2 sequences are LNHNV and YYDKDF (reference sequence). The run of the v3.0 immunoSEQ assay was at survey level. Clones were sequenced by immunoSEQ multiplex PCR, and TCRdb holds only the in-frame ones, with some missing. The table shows fewer than 30,000 clones, with just under 85% occurring only once. Study results and caveats: Clonal expansions arising prior to ART prevailed in the repertoire at every time point. Diversity went up after ART and still fell short of transplant donor controls. CDR3 lengths in HIV samples spanned a narrower range than controls.

Concerning this clone: What it binds is not known.

Donors each had at least one pre-ART PBMC sample and at least two post-ART ones. The chain is built from TRBV15 and TRBJ1-2; D gene uncertain. This sample comprised unsorted PBMCs, obtained 0.7 years before starting antiretroviral therapy. The TCR originated in a man aged 25 to 40 with HIV. The CDR3 DNA sequence: TGTGCCACCAGCAGAGATCTAAGAGCTGATGGCTACACCTTC. This sequence encodes CATSRDLRADGYTF. The variable domain in full, completed from reference TRBV15 and TRBJ1-2, reads DAMVIQNPRYQVTQFGKPVTLSCSQTLNHNVMYWYQQKSSQAPKLLFHYYDKDFNNEADTPDNFQSRRPNTSFCFLDIRSPGLGDTAMYLCATSRDLRADGYTFGSGTRLTVV.